This T cell receptor (beta chain) came from a study of T cells after yellow fever vaccination. At the level of the study: Preparation of the low-cell-number fractions used SMART-Seq v4 Ultra Low Input. Study-wide points: Subsequent to the booster, the majority of primary-vaccination clones reappeared (96% CD4, about 90% CD8). Few clonotypes appeared in both CD4 and CD8 compartments.

Points on this clonotype: The target antigen is unknown.

Generation of TCR cDNA used 5'RACE template switching (which added a universal primer site and UMIs). A single record per CDR3 protein comes from TCRdb applying MiXCR to the 5' RACE reads. The sample has nearly 300,000 distinct CDR3 sequences; 8.7% are singletons. This CDR3 is built from 15 residues. The V gene lost 4 bases and the J gene lost 0 bases, with 10 bases spanning the gap. Germline V gene data show CDR1 as LGHDT and CDR2 as YNNKEL (reference sequence). V usage is TRBV3-1 and J usage is TRBJ2-4; D is undetermined. The receptor was isolated from a man aged 18 to 30 who received the YFV17D yellow fever vaccine. The input for sequencing was CD4+ T cells sorted from PBMCs, taken 5 days after the yellow fever booster vaccination. The DNA for the CDR3 is TGTGCCAGCAGCCCTAGGGATGGAGCCAAAAACATTCAGTACTTC. This sequence encodes CASSPRDGAKNIQYF.